This T cell receptor (beta chain) is from a study of regulatory T cells in long-lasting Graves disease. The germline V and J ends were trimmed by 7 bases and 0 bases, with 11 bases remaining between them. The germline V gene has CDR1 MNHEY and CDR2 SMNVEV (reference sequence). CDR3 length equals 14 residues. This sample's time point: newly diagnosed GD, antithyroid drugs for less than 3 months. Researchers made the TCR library from RNA that was extracted from PBMCs. An endocrinology department located in Xi'an, China, was where the patients came from. The authors built TCR beta libraries using iRepertoire HTBI primers and Arm-PCR of CDR3 regions. TCRdb independently ran MiXCR on the multiplex PCR reads; one entry per CDR3 protein. The sample consists of 510,000 or so distinct CDR3 sequences, more than 10% of them appearing once. A further study also used this sample, focusing on T cells in Graves' hyperthyroidism and ophthalmopathy. That work adds: Patients were excluded for uncontrolled infection, other autoimmune disease, pregnancy or lactation. The majority of expanded thyroid clonotypes above 0.001 also appeared in blood.

The source of this sequence is a woman in her 30s with Graves disease. The rearrangement uses TRBV27 and TRBJ2-3; the D gene is possibly TRBD2 (6 bases). Source: peripheral blood mononuclear cells (PBMCs), taken at new diagnosis, from a patient treated with antithyroid drugs. In DNA form, the CDR3 reads TGTGCCAGCACCGCTAGCGAAAGCACAGATACGCAGTATTTT. It translates to CASTASESTDTQYF.